The TCR beta chain under discussion was sequenced for a study of tissue T cells after allogeneic stem cell transplantation. Study outcomes and limitations: Within patients, tissue anatomy strongly shaped TCR repertoire composition. Across patients, clones rarely overlapped, yet motif clusters were shared tissue-specifically.

Comments on this clone: Its target is not known. Gene names follow the mouse nomenclature. Sequencing ends 1 residue short of the CDR3 end; the germline J gene provides the rest.

The time point denotes: mouse harvest day 7 after allogeneic transplant. The graft held 10^6 splenic CD5+ T cells and 10^7 T-cell-depleted bone marrow cells. The germline V gene has CDR1 KGHPV and CDR2 FQNQEV (reference sequence). The junction had 2 bases not matched to a gene; V was cut back by 4 bases and J by 7 bases. CDR3 length equals 13 residues. Profiled with immunoSEQ multiplex PCR; TCRdb holds only in-frame clones, not every one. Here the sample spans about 8,200 clones, roughly 49% being singletons. J is TRBJ1-4 and V is TRBV26, with 8 bases lining up with TRBD1. Material: gut tissue. This clonotype was sampled from a female BALB/c mouse given C57BL/6 T cells with graft-versus-host disease after an allogeneic hematopoietic cell transplant. CDR3 DNA, as far as it was read: TGTGCCAGCAGTCCAGGGGGCAGCGAAAGATTATTT. Protein: CASSPGGSERLF. In full, the CDR3 is CASSPGGSERLFF.